The 14 T cell receptor beta chains listed next were all sequenced from one sample in a study of tumor-infiltrating lymphocytes in primary liver carcinoma. It was unsorted whole blood that yielded blood RNA, and germline DNA was also extracted. With a constant-region primer, TCR beta cDNA was made from approximately 450 ng of total RNA. Nested multiplex PCR, run for three rounds with slightly modified ARM-PCR, yielded TCR beta libraries. Primers for the first two PCR rounds were TRBV1-TRBV30 forward primers and a C-beta reverse primer (about 10 cycles per round). TCRdb processed the multiplex PCR reads anew with MiXCR; each CDR3 protein has one entry. The table shows around 170,000 distinct CDR3 sequences, with 50% to 75% occurring only once. The sample comprised peripheral blood. The receptors derive from a man in his forties or fifties with primary liver carcinoma and hepatitis B virus infection.

As for this clonotype: One end of the junction varies from germline; a read error may be responsible. J is TRBJ2-1 and V is TRBV10-3, with no clear D. The CDR3 is made up of 14 amino acids. Germline CDR1 is ENHRY and CDR2 is SYGVKD. In DNA, the CDR3 is TGTGCCATCAGTACGATTGAGCGTGGCAATGAGCAGTCCTTC. The encoded protein is CAISTIERGNEQSF.

The chain joins TRBV11-2 to TRBJ2-5; 7 nucleotides align to TRBD2. This CDR3 is built from 13 residues. Germline V CDR1 and CDR2: SGHAT, FQNNGV. CDR3 sequence: CTNSWGGQETQYF. CDR3 DNA sequence: TGTACCAACAGCTGGGGGGGCCAAGAGACCCAGTACTTC.

This clonotype has at least ten counts. V gene TRBV29-1 combines with J gene TRBJ2-3; D uncertain. CDR3 size: 13 residues. Germline CDR1 reads SQVTM; CDR2 reads ANQGSEA. V lost 7 bases to trimming and J lost 0 bases, with 11 bases between them. The CDR3 spells CSAESRSTDTQYF. CDR3 DNA sequence: TGCAGCGCAGAGTCCAGGAGCACAGATACGCAGTATTTT.

With respect to this clonotype: A read error may account for a junction end that differs from germline. This sequence joins TRBV11-2 and TRBJ2-7; TRBD2 matches 8 bases. The CDR3 spans 14 residues. The germline V gene encodes CDR1 SGHAT and CDR2 FQNNGV. CDR3 DNA: TGTGCCAGCAGCGTAGGACTAGCAGACTACGAGCAGTACTTT. Its translation is CASSVGLADYEQYF. Looking up the rest from reference TRBV11-2 and TRBJ2-7 gives the full variable domain: EAGVAQSPRYKIIEKRQSVAFWCNPISGHATLYWYQQILGQGPKLLIQFQNNGVVDDSQLPKDRFSAERLKGVDSTLKIQPAKLEDSAVYLCASSVGLADYEQYFGPGTRLTVT.

CDR3 sequence: CASSLRTGGDTQYF. The CDR3 nucleotides are TGTGCCAGCAGTCTCAGGACGGGTGGAGATACGCAGTATTTT. The chain couples TRBV5-5 to TRBJ2-3; D unclear. From germline, CDR1 is SGHKS and CDR2 YYEKEE (reference sequence). The V and J ends lost 5 bases and 5 bases respectively, with 15 bases between them. The CDR3 spans 14 residues.

Concerning this clonotype itself: A much larger clone sits a single nucleotide away, making a read error possible. This rearrangement joins TRBV6-5 to TRBJ2-5; 8 bases align to TRBD2. Germline CDR1 reads MNHEY; CDR2 reads SVGAGI. The ends lost 6 bases at V and 1 base at J; junction bases unmatched: 7. CDR3 length: 15 amino acids. CDR3 nucleotide sequence: TGTGCCAGCAGATCGACTAGCGAGGTCCAAGAGACCCAGTACTTC. Translating gives CASRSTSEVQETQYF.

As to this clonotype: No conserved phenylalanine or tryptophan ends this CDR3, so it is likely a read error. The chain has TRBV11-2 and TRBJ2-7; D unresolved. This CDR3 has 14 amino acids. Germline V gene sequence: CDR1 SGHAT, CDR2 FQNNGV. The CDR3 DNA follows: TGTGCCAGTAGCTTAGCCGGCGGAGCCTACGAGCAGTACTTG. Translation: CASSLAGGAYEQYL.

This rearrangement joins TRBV4-1 to TRBJ1-1; 8 bases fit TRBD1. This CDR3 is 16 amino acids long. CDR1 MGHRA and CDR2 YSYEKL come from the germline V gene. The ends lost 1 base at V and 6 bases at J; junction bases unmatched: 10. The CDR3 nucleotides read TGCGCCAGCAGCCAAGTCGGGATCAGGGGGCGGGCTGAAGCTTTCTTT. This sequence encodes CASSQVGIRGRAEAFF.

Written as DNA, the CDR3 is TGCGCCAGCAGACAACCCCAAGGATTGGGGACGGACCATGAGCAGTTCTTC. Its translation: CASRQPQGLGTDHEQFF. The chain joins TRBV4-1 to TRBJ2-1; D is possibly TRBD1 or TRBD2 (5 bases each). This CDR3 comprises 17 residues. In germline, CDR1 is MGHRA, CDR2 YSYEKL. Trimming took off 6 bases at V and 8 bases at J, with 26 bases between the two ends.

The genes are TRBV5-1 and TRBJ2-7; D remains unclear. The CDR3 contains 13 residues. Germline V gives CDR1 SGHRS, CDR2 YFSETQ. Trimming took 0 bases from V and 1 from J, leaving 5 bases between them. Here the CDR3 DNA reads TGCGCCAGCAGCTTGGGTCATTCCTACGAGCAGTACTTC. Translation: CASSLGHSYEQYF.

This chain connects TRBV28 to TRBJ1-6; no definite D call. CDR3 length: 12 residues. Trimming stripped 2 bases from V and 8 bases from J, with 4 bases between. CDR1 MDHEN and CDR2 SYDVKM come from the germline V gene. CDR3 protein: CASSLLDSPLHF. The DNA for the CDR3 is TGTGCCAGCAGTTTACTGGATTCACCCCTCCACTTT.

This chain joins TRBV7-9 and TRBJ1-1; a weak D match, TRBD1 (6 bases). The germline gives CDR1 SEHNR, CDR2 FQNEAQ (reference sequence). CDR3 length: 18 residues. V was cut by 2 bases and J by 0 bases, with 19 bases left in between. In DNA, the CDR3 is TGTGCCAGCAGCTTATTTGGGCAGGGGACTGGGGTGAACACTGAAGCTTTCTTT. Protein: CASSLFGQGTGVNTEAFF.

About this clonotype: Sequence at one end of the junction differs from germline and may be a read error. This chain links TRBV11-2 with TRBJ2-3, with D possibly called TRBD1 or TRBD2 (5 bases each). The CDR3 has 16 residues. The V gene's germline CDR1 is SGHAT and CDR2 FQNNGV. CDR3 in amino acids: CASRPINRDGVVPQYF. The CDR3 region has the DNA TGTGCTAGCAGACCAATAAATCGGGACGGGGTGGTTCCGCAGTATTTT.

A note on this clonotype: This sequence may be a read error, since a much larger clone differs from it by one base. The V and J genes are TRBV11-2 and TRBJ2-3, with TRBD2 matching 7 bases. CDR3 size: 17 residues. V dropped 3 bases and J dropped 4; count of bases not matched to a gene: 13. In germline, CDR1 is SGHAT, CDR2 FQNNGV. CDR3 bases: TGTGCCAGCAGCTTTATTGGTAGCGGGTTGAAACCAGATACGCAGTATTTT. Translation: CASSFIGSGLKPDTQYF.